This entry is about one TCR beta chain. The data originate from a study of T cell changes during pregnancy in multiple sclerosis. Measured with immunoSEQ multiplex PCR; TCRdb has only the in-frame clones, and not every one. The table records 30,000 to 45,000 clones, about 92% of them present only once. Germline loops: CDR1 SGHTA, CDR2 FQGNSA. The CDR3 contains 17 residues. The ends were cut back, 2 bases at V and 5 bases at J, with 18 bases in the middle. The source material was CD8+ T cells from peripheral blood mononuclear cells, sampled before pregnancy. V usage is TRBV7-2 and J usage is TRBJ1-4; tentatively, D is TRBD1 (5 bases). The receptor comes from a female donor with multiple sclerosis, enrolled in a pregnancy study. CDR3 sequence (DNA): TGTGCCAGCAGCTTAACGCCTCGGGGGAGCCGAAATGAAAAACTGTTTTTT. It encodes CASSLTPRGSRNEKLFF. Complete variable domain (other parts from reference TRBV7-2 and TRBJ1-4): GAGVSQSPSNKVTEKGKDVELRCDPISGHTALYWYRQSLGQGLEFLIYFQGNSAPDKSGLPSDRFSAERTGGSVSTLTIQRTQQEDSAVYLCASSLTPRGSRNEKLFFGSGTQLSVL.